Shown below are 26 T cell receptor beta chains from a single sample sequenced in a study of shared clonotypes between healthy human individuals. This table comes from immunoSEQ multiplex PCR, and its TCRdb copy is limited to in-frame clones, with some not included. Among under 1,900,000 clones, about 98.5% were seen once, and the ten largest hold 0.36%. Material for sequencing was naive CD4+ T cells sorted from blood. Subset in this sample: CD45RA+ positively selected. Every receptor here comes from a man aged 25-45 years in good health.

The genes are TRBV5-1 and TRBJ2-6; D might be TRBD2 (5 bases). The CDR3 is made up of 19 amino acids. V lost 4 bases and J 0 bases, leaving 20 bases between the germline ends. Germline lookup yields CDR1 SGHRS and CDR2 YFSETQ. The CDR3 nucleotides are TGCGCCAGCAGCCCTTCGACGCAGGAGGTGGGCTCTGGGGCCAACGTCCTGACTTTC. It specifies CASSPSTQEVGSGANVLTF.

A note on this clone: Other nucleotide sequences from this sample produce the same CDR3. The chain's CDR3 is CASSEAFFSYEQYF. In nucleotides, the CDR3 is TGTGCCAGCAGTGAAGCTTTCTTCTCCTACGAGCAGTACTTC. This chain joins TRBV6-1 and TRBJ2-7; D unresolved. Deletions cut 0 bases from V and 0 bases from J, with 6 bases between. The germline V gene has CDR1 MNHNS and CDR2 SASEGT. The CDR3 length is 14 residues.

Notes on this clone: This specimen includes other DNA sequences encoding the same CDR3. The chain links TRBV7-2 to TRBJ2-3, with D perhaps matching TRBD2 (5 bases). Germline CDR1 SGHTA, CDR2 FQGNSA. This CDR3 region has 13 residues. The V end lost 1 base, the J end lost 5 bases, and 7 bases lay between the germline ends. CDR3 nucleotides: TGTGCCAGCAGCTTAGTGGCGGGAGATACGCAGTATTTT. This translates into CASSLVAGDTQYF.

V and J are TRBV7-9 and TRBJ2-1; 13 positions agree with TRBD2. Germline CDR1 SEHNR, CDR2 FQNEAQ (reference sequence). The CDR3 has 18 amino acids. V was pared by 1 base and J by 3 bases, with 6 bases of the junction left unmatched. CDR3 sequence reads: CASSLVGTSGMNYNEQFF. In DNA, the CDR3 is TGTGCCAGCAGCTTAGTGGGGACTAGCGGGATGAACTACAATGAGCAGTTCTTC.

The CDR3 is CASSASSAGDTQYF. The CDR3 DNA reads TGCGCCAGCAGCGCCTCATCAGCGGGAGATACGCAGTATTTT. The chain uses TRBV5-1 and TRBJ2-3, with D possibly being TRBD2 (6 bases). The germline V gene encodes CDR1 SGHRS and CDR2 YFSETQ. Trimming left V 4 bases short and J 5 bases short, with 14 bases between. This CDR3 has 14 amino acids. Drawing the rest from reference TRBV5-1 and TRBJ2-3, the complete variable domain is KAGVTQTPRYLIKTRGQQVTLSCSPISGHRSVSWYQQTPGQGLQFLFEYFSETQRNKGNFPGRFSGRQFSNSRSEMNVSTLELGDSALYLCASSASSAGDTQYFGPGTRLTVL.

The rearrangement joins TRBV5-1 to TRBJ2-1; D perhaps matches TRBD2 (6 bases). This CDR3 comprises 15 residues. V dropped 4 bases and J dropped 7 bases, with 18 bases sitting between them. Germline-derived CDR1 and CDR2 are SGHRS and YFSETQ. The CDR3 loop is CASSPAWRAGNEQFF. CDR3 DNA sequence: TGCGCCAGCAGCCCTGCATGGAGGGCGGGAAATGAGCAGTTCTTC.

The rearrangement joins TRBV15 to TRBJ2-7; 8 nucleotides line up with TRBD2. The junction had 4 bases not matched to a gene; V was cut back by 0 bases and J by 6 bases. The CDR3 is made up of 14 amino acids. Per germline, CDR1 LNHNV and CDR2 YYDKDF (reference sequence). CDR3 amino acids: CATSREGLVGEQYF. CDR3 DNA: TGTGCCACCAGCAGAGAGGGACTAGTAGGCGAGCAGTACTTC.

V is TRBV18 and J is TRBJ2-7, with 8 bases aligning to TRBD2. The trim removed 3 bases at V and 3 bases at J, leaving 10 bases unmatched. Germline V gives CDR1 KGHSH, CDR2 LQKENI. The CDR3 has 16 residues. The CDR3 region is CASSPTLLADHYEQYF. The CDR3 bases are TGTGCCAGCTCACCGACCTTACTAGCGGACCACTACGAGCAGTACTTC.

This chain uses TRBV5-1 with TRBJ2-2; D remains unclear. The CDR3 covers 15 residues. The V gene lost 0 bases and the J gene lost 0 bases, with 6 bases spanning the gap. CDR1 SGHRS and CDR2 YFSETQ come from the germline V gene. The CDR3 is CASSLEPPNTGELFF. CDR3 DNA sequence: TGCGCCAGCAGCTTGGAACCCCCGAACACCGGGGAGCTGTTTTTT.

This chain uses TRBV9 with TRBJ2-2; TRBD1 matches 11 bases. Germline V gene lookup returns CDR1 SGDLS and CDR2 YYNGEE. V lost 0 bases to trimming and J lost 6 bases; unmatched junction nucleotides: 7. The length of the CDR3 is 17 residues. CDR3 DNA: TGTGCCAGCAGCGTAGTGGGGACAGGGGGTTTTGCCGGGGAGCTGTTTTTT. It translates to CASSVVGTGGFAGELFF.

The chain joins TRBV30 to TRBJ2-7; D gene uncertain. Germline CDR1 is GTSNPN and CDR2 is SVGIG (reference sequence). The CDR3 loop spans 17 amino acids. Trimming pared 4 bases from V and 6 bases from J, leaving 28 bases between. The CDR3 spells CAWTALHPLTGLGEQYF. CDR3 DNA: TGTGCCTGGACGGCCCTCCACCCACTCACCGGGTTGGGCGAGCAGTACTTC. Together with reference TRBV30 and TRBJ2-7, the CDR3 gives the full variable domain: SQTIHQWPATLVQPVGSPLSLECTVEGTSNPNLYWYRQAAGRGLQLLFYSVGIGQISSEVPQNLSASRPQDRQFILSSKKLLLSDSGFYLCAWTALHPLTGLGEQYFGPGTRLTVT.

This sequence joins TRBV5-1 and TRBJ1-5; D is perhaps TRBD1 (5 bases). This CDR3 is built from 14 residues. The germline gives CDR1 SGHRS, CDR2 YFSETQ. V lost 1 base to trimming and J lost 6 bases, with 11 bases between them. CDR3 in amino acids: CASSLSPDSQPQHF. In DNA, the CDR3 is TGCGCCAGCAGCTTGTCCCCCGACAGTCAGCCCCAGCATTTT.

The chain employs TRBV9 and TRBJ2-7; either TRBD1 or TRBD2 may fit D (7 bases each). The CDR3 is made up of 14 amino acids. The germline V gene has CDR1 SGDLS and CDR2 YYNGEE. V lost 4 bases, J lost 2 bases, and 13 bases lay in between. The CDR3 reads CASSPRGGTYEQYF. CDR3 bases: TGTGCCAGCAGCCCCAGGGGGGGCACCTACGAGCAGTACTTC.

The V and J genes are TRBV4-3 and TRBJ1-2; D is undetermined. V lost 0 bases and J lost 4, with 6 bases in between. The CDR3 has 13 amino acids. Germline CDR1 reads LGHNA; CDR2 reads YSLEER. CDR3 sequence (DNA): TGCGCCAGCAGCCAAGATGGCCGCTATGGCTACACCTTC. Translating it yields CASSQDGRYGYTF.

The chain links TRBV6-6 to TRBJ1-1; D is unresolved. This CDR3 is built from 11 residues. Trimming took 8 bases from V and 9 from J, leaving 13 bases between them. The germline gives CDR1 MNHNY, CDR2 SVGAGI (reference sequence). The CDR3 DNA is TGTGCCAGCGCTTTGAACGCCAAAGCTTTCTTT. It is translated as CASALNAKAFF.

This clone was counted a single time. The rearrangement links TRBV5-1 to TRBJ2-7, with 7 bases matching TRBD2. Germline assignment: CDR1 SGHRS and CDR2 YFSETQ. The CDR3 runs to 15 residues. V was clipped by 0 bases and J by 3 bases; unmatched bases: 6. The CDR3 is CASSLVVASGYEQYF. As DNA, the CDR3 is TGCGCCAGCAGCTTGGTAGTAGCTAGCGGCTACGAGCAGTACTTC.

This chain links TRBV27 with TRBJ2-1; D is perhaps TRBD2 (5 bases). Germline V gives CDR1 MNHEY, CDR2 SMNVEV (reference sequence). V lost 4 bases and J 0 bases, leaving 10 bases between the germline ends. This CDR3 comprises 15 residues. CDR3 nucleotides: TGTGCCAGCAGTTCCTCTGGGAGCTCCTACAATGAGCAGTTCTTC. This translates into CASSSSGSSYNEQFF.

The rearrangement uses TRBV27 and TRBJ2-2; unclear D gene. The germline CDR1 and CDR2 sequences are MNHEY and SMNVEV (reference sequence). There are 17 residues in the CDR3. Between the trimmed V and J ends, which lost 6 bases and 0 bases, there was a span of 17 bases. The CDR3 bases are TGTGCCAGCAGCTCCCCATGGGTTTCAGCGAACACCGGGGAGCTGTTTTTT. This translates into CASSSPWVSANTGELFF.

This clone came up once. The rearrangement uses TRBV29-1 and TRBJ2-5, with 8 nucleotides matching TRBD1. The CDR3 is made up of 13 amino acids. With V trimmed by 6 bases and J by 6 bases, 9 bases remained unmatched. Germline V gives CDR1 SQVTM, CDR2 ANQGSEA. CDR3 sequence reads: CSVIPGGRKTQYF. Written as DNA, the CDR3 is TGCAGCGTGATTCCAGGGGGCCGAAAGACCCAGTACTTC.

The rearrangement links TRBV7-9 to TRBJ1-2, with D perhaps TRBD1 (5 bases). Germline CDR1 SEHNR, CDR2 FQNEAQ (reference sequence). V was cut by 0 bases and J by 2 bases, with 7 bases left in between. This CDR3 has 14 residues. The CDR3 nucleotides are TGTGCCAGCAGCTTAGCCAGGGAAAACTATGGCTACACCTTC. Protein sequence: CASSLARENYGYTF. The variable domain in full, completed from reference TRBV7-9 and TRBJ1-2, reads DTGVSQNPRHKITKRGQNVTFRCDPISEHNRLYWYRQTLGQGPEFLTYFQNEAQLEKSRLLSDRFSAERPKGSFSTLEIQRTEQGDSAMYLCASSLARENYGYTFGSGTRLTVV.

This clone was found once. This rearrangement joins TRBV7-3 to TRBJ2-1; possible D gene TRBD2, 6 bases. The CDR3 is 14 residues long. V was pared by 0 bases and J by 6 bases, with 9 bases between. Germline V gene lookup returns CDR1 SGHTA and CDR2 FQGTGA. The CDR3 protein is CASSLTSGPNEQFF. The CDR3 nucleotides are TGTGCCAGCAGCTTAACTAGCGGTCCCAATGAGCAGTTCTTC.

The rearrangement joins TRBV5-1 to TRBJ2-1, with 7 bases matching TRBD2. In germline, CDR1 is SGHRS, CDR2 YFSETQ. The CDR3 consists of 17 residues. V was clipped by 0 bases and J by 4 bases; unmatched bases: 10. CDR3 bases: TGCGCCAGCAGCTTGGATTTGCGGGAGTCGGGATACAATGAGCAGTTCTTC. Amino acid sequence: CASSLDLRESGYNEQFF.

The chain combines TRBV5-6 with TRBJ2-5; 7 bases match TRBD1. The germline CDR1 and CDR2 sequences are SGHDT and YYEEEE. The CDR3 contains 14 residues. With 4 bases clipped from V and 2 bases from J, the junction kept 5 bases outside the gene matches. CDR3 DNA sequence: TGTGCCAGCAGCCCAAAGGACAGGCAAGAGACCCAGTACTTC. It codes for CASSPKDRQETQYF.

The chain recombines TRBV11-2 with TRBJ2-2, with D possibly being TRBD1 (6 bases). The germline V gene has CDR1 SGHAT and CDR2 FQNNGV. The CDR3 consists of 16 residues. With 1 base removed from V and 5 bases from J, the gap between germline ends came to 14 bases. DNA for the CDR3: TGTGCCAGCAGCTTAGGGAAACAGGGAGTGACCGGGGAGCTGTTTTTT. Protein product: CASSLGKQGVTGELFF.

The count of this clone is one. The genes are TRBV7-3 and TRBJ2-5, with 7 bases lining up with TRBD1. Germline CDR1 and CDR2: SGHTA and FQGTGA. The CDR3 is made up of 13 amino acids. The V gene end was trimmed by 5 bases and the J gene end by 5 bases; junction bases not matched to a gene: 5. CDR3 sequence (DNA): TGTGCCAGCAGCGCGACAGGGAGTGAGACCCAGTACTTC. Translated, it gives CASSATGSETQYF.

The rearrangement links TRBV6-4 to TRBJ2-2; perhaps TRBD1 as D (5 bases). The CDR3 runs 15 residues. Trimming pared 3 bases from V and 9 bases from J, leaving 17 bases between. Germline loops: CDR1 MRHNA, CDR2 SNTAGT. CDR3 sequence (DNA): TGTGCCAGCAGTGAAACGACAGTACTGCCCAGGGAGCTGTTTTTT. Its protein is CASSETTVLPRELFF.